These T cell receptor beta chains were read from a single sample in a study of T cells after yellow fever vaccination. One entry per CDR3 protein, called by TCRdb with MiXCR from the 5' RACE reads. The sample carries approximately 85,000 distinct CDR3 sequences, 10% to 15% recorded once. The sample in question was CD8+ T cells not binding an NS4B(214-222) dextramer, sorted from PBMCs, obtained approximately 22 days after the first yellow fever vaccination. The receptors were gathered from a man aged 18 to 30 who received the YFV17D yellow fever vaccine. Each CDR3 is given with its conserved first and last residue. A D gene is named only where the DNA matches it firmly. Not every row has a clone size; where given, it reads once, few, many or a size class.

V	size	D	J	CDR3	DNA
TRBV6-2/TRBV6-3	few	.	TRBJ2-1	CASSYERNEQFF	TGTGCCAGCTCATACGAGCGCAATGAGCAGTTCTTC
TRBV3-1	.	.	TRBJ2-3	CASSQTGKPSTDTQYF	TGTGCCAGCAGCCAAACCGGAAAACCAAGCACAGATACGCAGTATTTT
TRBV6-2/TRBV6-3	few	.	TRBJ1-5	CASRMWGASNQPQHF	TGTGCCAGCAGAATGTGGGGTGCAAGCAATCAGCCCCAGCATTTT
TRBV5-5	.	.	TRBJ1-1	CASSLGSSGSLNTEAFF	TGTGCCAGCAGCTTGGGTTCTTCAGGGAGCCTGAACACTGAAGCTTTCTTT
TRBV28	.	TRBD2	TRBJ2-1	CASSRLAGGAYNEQFF	TGTGCCAGCAGTCGCCTAGCGGGGGGGGCCTACAATGAGCAGTTCTTC
TRBV7-9	few	.	TRBJ2-1	CASSSNWGYNEQFF	TGTGCCAGCAGCTCTAATTGGGGCTACAATGAGCAGTTCTTC
TRBV7-8	.	TRBD2	TRBJ2-5	CASSFTSGGAETQYF	TGTGCCAGCAGCTTCACTAGCGGCGGGGCGGAGACCCAGTACTTC
TRBV6-5	.	.	TRBJ2-1	CASSLQGTYNEQFF	TGTGCCAGCAGTCTACAGGGCACCTACAATGAGCAGTTCTTC
TRBV29-1	few	.	TRBJ2-7	CSVEDRDGPYEQYF	TGCAGCGTTGAAGACCGGGACGGTCCCTACGAGCAGTACTTC
TRBV6-5	few	.	TRBJ1-2	CASSYLLVSPDNYGYTF	TGTGCCAGCAGTTACCTTCTGGTCTCCCCCGATAACTATGGCTACACCTTC
TRBV7-9	few	TRBD2	TRBJ2-3	CASSTTSQSRTDTQYF	TGTGCCAGCAGCACGACTAGCCAAAGTCGCACAGATACGCAGTATTTT
TRBV14	.	.	TRBJ2-1	CASSLESNEQFF	TGTGCCAGCAGCCTGGAAAGTAATGAGCAGTTCTTC
TRBV24-1	few	TRBD2	TRBJ2-1	CATSERTSGFDEQFF	TGTGCCACCAGTGAACGGACTAGCGGGTTCGATGAGCAGTTCTTC
TRBV7-9	.	TRBD1	TRBJ2-5	CASSPRQGTQETQYF	TGTGCCAGCAGCCCGCGACAGGGCACACAAGAGACCCAGTACTTC
TRBV7-9	few	.	TRBJ2-7	CASSFGSEQYF	TGTGCCAGCAGCTTTGGGAGCGAGCAGTACTTC
TRBV4-1	.	.	TRBJ1-1	CASSQVAGDTEAFF	TGCGCCAGCAGCCAAGTAGCAGGGGACACTGAAGCTTTCTTT
TRBV14	.	TRBD1	TRBJ1-1	CASSQEQGVTSEALF	TGTGCCAGCAGCCAAGAACAGGGGGTGACGTCTGAAGCTTTGTTT
TRBV7-8	.	.	TRBJ2-5	CASRYPGSLGETQYF	TGTGCCAGCAGATATCCGGGCTCTTTAGGGGAGACCCAGTACTTC
TRBV29-1	few	TRBD2	TRBJ2-2	CSVDRRGGAGELFF	TGCAGCGTTGATCGTCGCGGGGGGGCCGGGGAGCTGTTTTTT
TRBV12-3/TRBV12-4	few	.	TRBJ1-1	CASSLGRGVGKNTEAFF	TGTGCCAGCAGTTTAGGCCGCGGGGTGGGGAAGAACACTGAAGCTTTCTTT
TRBV6-5	.	.	TRBJ1-1	CASSYPGQLTEAFF	TGTGCCAGCAGTTACCCGGGCCAACTCACTGAAGCTTTCTTT
TRBV6-1	few	TRBD1	TRBJ1-2	CASSGGTATNYGYTF	TGTGCCAGCAGCGGGGGGACAGCGACTAACTATGGCTACACCTTC
TRBV5-1	few	TRBD2	TRBJ2-1	CASSLAARGGPNEQFF	TGCGCCAGCAGCTTGGCCGCGCGGGGGGGCCCGAATGAGCAGTTCTTC
TRBV6-5	.	.	TRBJ2-5	CASSTGSQTQYF	TGTGCCAGCAGTACAGGGTCGCAGACCCAGTACTTC
TRBV5-6	.	.	TRBJ2-3	CASSLGGPTTVYF	TGTGCCAGCAGCTTGGGGGGACCAACGACGGTCTATTTT
TRBV7-3	few	TRBD2	TRBJ2-2	CASSLLGGGLTGELFF	TGTGCCAGCAGCCTTCTTGGCGGGGGGCTGACCGGGGAGCTGTTTTTT
TRBV4-3	few	.	TRBJ1-1	CASSQENVGGYTEAFF	TGCGCCAGCAGCCAGGAAAATGTGGGTGGCTACACTGAAGCTTTCTTT
TRBV24-1	.	.	TRBJ2-5	CATSDSPWRETQYF	TGTGCCACCAGTGATTCCCCATGGAGGGAGACCCAGTACTTC
TRBV5-4	few	.	TRBJ1-2	CASSFSTDRYYGYTF	TGTGCCAGCAGCTTTAGCACCGATCGCTACTATGGCTACACCTTC
TRBV4-1	.	.	TRBJ2-2	CASSPWKDTGELFF	TGCGCCAGCAGCCCTTGGAAGGACACCGGGGAGCTGTTTTTT
TRBV5-4	.	.	TRBJ2-4	CASSSHPPKNIQYF	TGTGCCAGCAGCTCCCATCCGCCTAAAAACATTCAGTACTTC
TRBV12-3/TRBV12-4	.	.	TRBJ1-2	CASGGYYGYTF	TGTGCCAGCGGGGGGTACTATGGCTACACCTTC
TRBV4-1	few	TRBD2	TRBJ2-1	CASSQFSSGVRDEQFF	TGCGCCAGCAGCCAATTCTCTAGCGGGGTGAGGGATGAGCAGTTCTTC
TRBV6-5	few	.	TRBJ2-1	CASSFDSNSYNEQFF	TGTGCCAGCAGTTTTGACAGCAACTCCTACAATGAGCAGTTCTTC
TRBV6-5	.	TRBD1	TRBJ1-4	CASSYSIDRVGEKLFF	TGTGCCAGCAGTTACTCGATCGACAGGGTCGGTGAAAAACTGTTTTTT
TRBV3-1	.	TRBD2	TRBJ2-3	CASSHTSGGTDTQYF	TGTGCCAGCAGCCATACTAGCGGGGGCACAGATACGCAGTATTTT
TRBV9	.	.	TRBJ1-2	CASSVGELNYGYTF	TGTGCCAGCAGCGTAGGTGAATTGAACTATGGCTACACCTTC
TRBV6-2/TRBV6-3	.	.	TRBJ2-3	CASSYSTTSHPGGIGADTQYF	TGTGCCAGCAGTTACTCGACGACGAGCCATCCGGGCGGGATTGGGGCAGATACGCAGTATTTT
TRBV10-3	few	.	TRBJ1-1	CAIREGATEAFF	TGTGCCATCAGGGAAGGGGCCACTGAAGCTTTCTTT
TRBV2	many	.	TRBJ2-7	CASTRQDSYEQYF	TGTGCCAGCACCCGACAGGACTCCTACGAGCAGTACTTC
TRBV2	few	.	TRBJ2-3	CASTTFTDTQYF	TGTGCCAGCACGACTTTCACAGATACGCAGTATTTT
TRBV6-5	.	.	TRBJ1-6	CASSYNGYSYNSPLHF	TGTGCCAGCAGTTACAACGGTTACTCCTATAATTCACCCCTCCACTTT
TRBV6-2/TRBV6-3	few	.	TRBJ2-2	CASSPGPYTGELFF	TGTGCCAGCAGCCCAGGACCTTACACCGGGGAGCTGTTTTTT
TRBV6-4	.	TRBD2	TRBJ2-1	CANMARSRGDNEQFF	TGTGCCAACATGGCGAGGTCGCGGGGGGACAATGAGCAGTTCTTC
TRBV12-3/TRBV12-4	many	.	TRBJ2-1	CASSLGGLNEQFF	TGTGCCAGCAGTTTAGGAGGCCTCAATGAGCAGTTCTTC